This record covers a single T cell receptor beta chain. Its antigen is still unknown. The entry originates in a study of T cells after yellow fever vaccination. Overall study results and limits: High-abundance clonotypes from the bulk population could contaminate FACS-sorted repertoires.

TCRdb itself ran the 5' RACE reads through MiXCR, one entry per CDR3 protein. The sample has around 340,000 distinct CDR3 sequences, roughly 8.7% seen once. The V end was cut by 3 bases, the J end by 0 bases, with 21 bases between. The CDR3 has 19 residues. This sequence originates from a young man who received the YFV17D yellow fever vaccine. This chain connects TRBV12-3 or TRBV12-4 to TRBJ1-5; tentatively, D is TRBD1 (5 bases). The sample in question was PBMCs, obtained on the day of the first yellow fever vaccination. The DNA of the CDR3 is TGTGCCAGCAGTTTGGGGCGTAGGGGCCTCTCTATTAGCAATCAGCCCCAGCATTTT. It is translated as CASSLGRRGLSISNQPQHF.